These 15 T cell receptor beta chains originate from one sample sequenced in a study of a mutant IDH1 vaccine in newly diagnosed glioma. Assay used: immunoSEQ multiplex PCR; TCRdb lists only in-frame clones, some missing. The sample contains roughly 42,000 clones, approximately 85% of which appear only once. These receptors have no identified antigens. Stated time point: week 5, during vaccination. Vaccine doses each comprised 300 ug of mutant IDH1 20-mer peptide, with topical imiquimod. Sequenced material: PBMCs, taken from a glioma patient whose treatment included an IDH1 peptide vaccine. All receptors derive from a man aged 40-50 years with glioma.

The chain employs TRBV19 and TRBJ2-5; 10 bases match TRBD2. This CDR3 spans 19 amino acids. Germline CDR1 and CDR2: LNHDA and SQIVND (reference sequence). V shed 5 bases, J shed 5 bases, and the junction held 20 bases outside the gene matches. The DNA of the CDR3 is TGTGCCAGTAGTGGTAGGGTCGCTACAAGCGGGAGGGCCAGGGAGACCCAGTACTTC. This sequence encodes CASSGRVATSGRARETQYF.

V usage is TRBV6-1 and J usage is TRBJ2-7; no reliable D call. The V gene lost 4 bases and the J gene lost 4 bases, with 11 bases spanning the gap. Germline CDR1 and CDR2: MNHNS and SASEGT. This CDR3 is built from 13 residues. The DNA for the CDR3 is TGTGCCAGCAGTGGTTACTCTCGGTACGAGCAGTACTTC. Translated: CASSGYSRYEQYF.

The CDR3 spells CASSLRQALDTQYF. The CDR3 bases are TGTGCCAGTAGTTTGCGACAGGCCCTCGATACGCAGTATTTT. The V and J genes are TRBV19 and TRBJ2-3, with a weak D call TRBD1 (6 bases). The CDR3 runs 14 residues. V lost 5 bases and J 6 bases, leaving 15 bases between the germline ends. The germline gives CDR1 LNHDA, CDR2 SQIVND (reference sequence).

The rearrangement joins TRBV2 to TRBJ2-7; a possible D gene is TRBD1 (5 bases). Deletions cut 8 bases from V and 0 bases from J, with 11 bases between. This CDR3 comprises 13 residues. CDR1 is SNHLY, CDR2 FYNNEI, per germline. The CDR3 region is CASRKGDSYEQYF. In nucleotides, the CDR3 is TGTGCCAGCCGAAAAGGGGACTCCTACGAGCAGTACTTC.

The chain is built from TRBV29-1 and TRBJ2-1; 13 bases line up with TRBD2. Per germline, CDR1 SQVTM and CDR2 ANQGSEA. V was clipped by 4 bases and J by 0 bases; unmatched bases: 0. The CDR3 runs to 15 residues. The CDR3: CSVGTSGSSYNEQFF. In DNA form, the CDR3 reads TGCAGCGTTGGGACTAGCGGGAGCTCCTACAATGAGCAGTTCTTC.

The chain joins TRBV19 to TRBJ1-1, with unresolved D. The CDR3 is made up of 13 amino acids. Between the trimmed V and J ends, which lost 5 bases and 8 bases, there was a span of 15 bases. CDR1 is LNHDA, CDR2 SQIVND, per germline (reference sequence). CDR3 sequence reads: CASSLMLRAEAFF. In DNA, the CDR3 is TGTGCCAGTAGTCTTATGTTGAGGGCAGAAGCTTTCTTT. The variable domain in full, completed from reference TRBV19 and TRBJ1-1, reads DGGITQSPKYLFRKEGQNVTLSCEQNLNHDAMYWYRQDPGQGLRLIYYSQIVNDFQKGDIAEGYSVSREKKESFPLTVTSAQKNPTAFYLCASSLMLRAEAFFGQGTRLTVV.

This sequence joins TRBV5-3 and TRBJ2-7; D remains unclear. TRBV5-3 is noted as an ORF with a role that remains uncertain. This CDR3 is 12 amino acids long. V lost 4 bases to trimming and J lost 3 bases, with 8 bases between them. The CDR3 DNA reads as TGTGCCAGAAGCGGTGAACGCTACGAGCAGTACTTC. Amino acid sequence: CARSGERYEQYF.

This rearrangement joins TRBV5-6 to TRBJ2-7, with TRBD2 matching 7 bases. Trimming removed 4 bases from V and 2 bases from J; junction bases left unmatched: 6. The length of the CDR3 is 14 residues. CDR1 is SGHDT and CDR2 is YYEEEE in the germline V gene. CDR3 protein: CASSETTSPYEQYF. CDR3 bases: TGTGCCAGCAGCGAAACGACTAGCCCCTACGAGCAGTACTTC. The full variable domain, with the rest looked up from reference TRBV5-6 and TRBJ2-7, is DAGVTQSPTHLIKTRGQQVTLRCSPKSGHDTVSWYQQALGQGPQFIFQYYEEEERQRGNFPDRFSGHQFPNYSSELNVNALLLGDSALYLCASSETTSPYEQYFGPGTRLTVT.

The rearrangement links TRBV9 to TRBJ2-1; D ambiguous. The V and J ends lost 3 bases and 15 bases respectively, with 16 bases between them. The CDR3 sequence is 12 residues long. Germline CDR1 SGDLS, CDR2 YYNGEE. The CDR3 DNA reads as TGTGCCAGCAGCGCGGGCCCACTGAAGCCGTTCTTC. Translated, it gives CASSAGPLKPFF.

The count of this clone is one. The chain carries TRBV7-2 and TRBJ1-1, with a possible D match to TRBD1 (6 bases). Germline CDR1 reads SGHTA; CDR2 reads FQGNSA. The CDR3 is 14 amino acids. Trimming removed 3 bases from V and 4 bases from J, with 12 bases in between. Here the CDR3 DNA reads TGTGCCAGCAGCTTCTCCGGGACAACCACTGAAGCTTTCTTT. This codes for CASSFSGTTTEAFF. Full variable domain (missing parts from reference TRBV7-2 and TRBJ1-1): GAGVSQSPSNKVTEKGKDVELRCDPISGHTALYWYRQSLGQGLEFLIYFQGNSAPDKSGLPSDRFSAERTGGSVSTLTIQRTQQEDSAVYLCASSFSGTTTEAFFGQGTRLTVV.

V and J are TRBV5-1 and TRBJ2-3; tentatively, D is TRBD2 (6 bases). V lost 0 bases and J 4 bases, leaving 12 bases between the germline ends. Germline V gene sequence: CDR1 SGHRS, CDR2 YFSETQ. The CDR3 sequence is 15 residues long. CDR3 sequence (DNA): TGCGCCAGCAGCTTGGGGGGATTAGCGGCAGATACGCAGTATTTT. This sequence encodes CASSLGGLAADTQYF.

This clone turned up a few times. This chain joins TRBV14 and TRBJ2-7; D gene unclear. This CDR3 has 14 residues. V lost 6 bases and J 4 bases, leaving 16 bases between the germline ends. In germline, CDR1 is SGHDN, CDR2 FVKESK. The CDR3 DNA follows: TGTGCCAGCAGTCCAAGGAACCGGGCATACGAGCAGTACTTC. It is translated as CASSPRNRAYEQYF.

This clone occurred once. The rearrangement joins TRBV5-1 to TRBJ2-7; 7 bases line up with TRBD2. Germline assignment: CDR1 SGHRS and CDR2 YFSETQ. V dropped 6 bases and J dropped 3; count of bases not matched to a gene: 6. The CDR3 contains 13 residues. CDR3 coding DNA: TGCGCCAGCACCTCGGGAGGCTTCTACGAGCAGTACTTC. Amino acid sequence: CASTSGGFYEQYF.

This chain connects TRBV2 to TRBJ2-5; possible D gene TRBD1, 6 bases. Germline V gene lookup returns CDR1 SNHLY and CDR2 FYNNEI. CDR3 size: 12 residues. Trimming stripped 6 bases from V and 4 bases from J, with 9 bases between. This chain's CDR3 is CASSLQGETQYF. CDR3 in DNA: TGTGCCAGCAGCTTACAGGGAGAGACCCAGTACTTC.

In this sample, this clone is medium-sized (0.01 to 0.1%). The CDR3 loop is CASSRGQVKRSSYEQYF. CDR3 bases: TGCGCCAGCAGTCGAGGACAGGTGAAGCGCAGCTCCTACGAGCAGTACTTC. The genes are TRBV23-1 and TRBJ2-7; 7 bases agree with TRBD1. TRBV23-1 is placed among ORFs of uncertain function. The CDR3 length is 17 residues. V shed 4 bases, J shed 0 bases, and the junction held 12 bases outside the gene matches.